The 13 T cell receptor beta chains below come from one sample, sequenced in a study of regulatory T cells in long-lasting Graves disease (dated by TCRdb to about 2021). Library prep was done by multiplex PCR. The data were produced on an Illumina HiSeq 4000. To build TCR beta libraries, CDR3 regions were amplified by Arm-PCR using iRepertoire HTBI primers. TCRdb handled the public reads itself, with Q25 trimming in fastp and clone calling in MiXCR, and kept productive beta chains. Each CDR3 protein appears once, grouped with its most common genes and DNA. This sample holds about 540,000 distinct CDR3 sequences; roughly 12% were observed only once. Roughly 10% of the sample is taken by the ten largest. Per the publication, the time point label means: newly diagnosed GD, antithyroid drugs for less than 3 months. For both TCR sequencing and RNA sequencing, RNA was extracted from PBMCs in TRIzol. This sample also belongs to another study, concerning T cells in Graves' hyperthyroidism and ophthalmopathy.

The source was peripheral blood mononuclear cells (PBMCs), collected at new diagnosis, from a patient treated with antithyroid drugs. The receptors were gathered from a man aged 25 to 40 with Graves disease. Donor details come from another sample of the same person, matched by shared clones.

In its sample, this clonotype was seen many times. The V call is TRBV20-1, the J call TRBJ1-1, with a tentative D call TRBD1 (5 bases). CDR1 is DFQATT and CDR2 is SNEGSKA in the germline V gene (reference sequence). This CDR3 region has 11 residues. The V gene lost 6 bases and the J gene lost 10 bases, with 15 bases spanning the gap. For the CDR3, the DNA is TGCAGTGCCCGGCGAGGGCAGGGAGCTTTCTTT. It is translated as CSARRGQGAFF.

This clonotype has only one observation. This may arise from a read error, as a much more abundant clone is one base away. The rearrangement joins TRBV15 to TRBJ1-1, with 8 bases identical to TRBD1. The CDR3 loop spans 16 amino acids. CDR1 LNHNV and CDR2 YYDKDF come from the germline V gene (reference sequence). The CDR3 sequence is CATSRSLGQGAAEASF. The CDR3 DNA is TGTGCCACCAGCAGGAGTTTGGGGCAGGGGGCCGCTGAAGCTTCCTTT.

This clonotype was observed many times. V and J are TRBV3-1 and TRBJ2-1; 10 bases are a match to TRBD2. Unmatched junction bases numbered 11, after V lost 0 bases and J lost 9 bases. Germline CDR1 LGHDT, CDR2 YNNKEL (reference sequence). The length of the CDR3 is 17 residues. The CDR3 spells CASSQEAASGRGIEQFF. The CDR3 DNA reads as TGTGCCAGCAGCCAAGAAGCGGCTAGCGGGAGAGGTATTGAGCAGTTCTTC.

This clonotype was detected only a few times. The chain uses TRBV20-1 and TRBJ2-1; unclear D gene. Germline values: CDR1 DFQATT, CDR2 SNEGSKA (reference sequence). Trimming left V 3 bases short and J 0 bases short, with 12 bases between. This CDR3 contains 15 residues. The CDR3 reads CSASSRASSYNEQFF. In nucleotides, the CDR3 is TGCAGTGCTAGTTCTCGAGCGAGCTCCTACAATGAGCAGTTCTTC.

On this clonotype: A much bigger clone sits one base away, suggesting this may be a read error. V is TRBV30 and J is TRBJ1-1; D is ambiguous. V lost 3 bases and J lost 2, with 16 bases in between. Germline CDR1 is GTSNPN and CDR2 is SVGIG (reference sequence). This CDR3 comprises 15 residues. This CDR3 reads CAWRVSLRQNTEAFF. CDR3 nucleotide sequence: TGTGCCTGGAGAGTTAGTCTGAGGCAAAACACTGAAGCTTTCTTT.

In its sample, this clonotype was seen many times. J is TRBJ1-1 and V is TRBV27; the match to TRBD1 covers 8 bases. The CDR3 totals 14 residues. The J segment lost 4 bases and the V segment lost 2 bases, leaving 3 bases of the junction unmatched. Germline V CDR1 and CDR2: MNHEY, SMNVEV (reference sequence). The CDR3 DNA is TGTGCCAGCAGTTTAAGGACAGGGACCACTGAAGCTTTCTTT. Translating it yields CASSLRTGTTEAFF.

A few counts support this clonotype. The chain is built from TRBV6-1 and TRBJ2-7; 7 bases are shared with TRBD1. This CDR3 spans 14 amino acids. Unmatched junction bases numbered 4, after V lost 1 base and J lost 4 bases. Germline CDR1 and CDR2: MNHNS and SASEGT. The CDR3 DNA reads TGTGCCAGCAGTGAAGGGGACAGACTATACGAGCAGTACTTC. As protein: CASSEGDRLYEQYF.

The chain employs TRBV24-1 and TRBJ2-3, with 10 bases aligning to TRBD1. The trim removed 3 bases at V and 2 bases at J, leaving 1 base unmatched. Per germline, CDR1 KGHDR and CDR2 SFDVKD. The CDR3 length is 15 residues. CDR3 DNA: TGTGCCACCAGTGATGGGACAGGGGACACAGATACGCAGTATTTT. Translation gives CATSDGTGDTDTQYF.

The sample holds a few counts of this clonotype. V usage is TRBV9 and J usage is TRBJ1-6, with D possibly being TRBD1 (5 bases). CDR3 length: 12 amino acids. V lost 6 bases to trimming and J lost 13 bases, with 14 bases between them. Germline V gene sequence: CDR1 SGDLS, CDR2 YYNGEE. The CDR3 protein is CASTRGARPLHF. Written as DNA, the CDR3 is TGTGCCAGCACGAGAGGGGCCCGGCCCCTCCACTTT.

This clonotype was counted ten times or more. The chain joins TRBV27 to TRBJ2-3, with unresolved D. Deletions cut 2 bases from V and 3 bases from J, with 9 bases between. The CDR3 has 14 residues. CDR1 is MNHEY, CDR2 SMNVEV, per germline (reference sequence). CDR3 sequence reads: CASSLTVVTDTQYF. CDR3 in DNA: TGTGCCAGCAGTTTAACGGTGGTTACAGATACGCAGTATTTT.

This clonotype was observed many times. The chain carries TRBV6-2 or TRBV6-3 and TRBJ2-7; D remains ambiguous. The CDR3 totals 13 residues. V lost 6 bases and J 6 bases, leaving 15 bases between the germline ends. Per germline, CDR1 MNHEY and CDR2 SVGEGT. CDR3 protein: CASRDQVEVEQYF. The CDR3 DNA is TGTGCCAGCAGGGACCAAGTAGAGGTCGAGCAGTACTTC.

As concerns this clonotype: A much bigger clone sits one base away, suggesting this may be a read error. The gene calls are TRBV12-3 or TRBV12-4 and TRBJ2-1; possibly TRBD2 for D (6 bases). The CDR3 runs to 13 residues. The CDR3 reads CASRSLAPNEKFF. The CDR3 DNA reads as TGTGCCAGCAGATCCCTAGCGCCCAATGAGAAGTTCTTC.

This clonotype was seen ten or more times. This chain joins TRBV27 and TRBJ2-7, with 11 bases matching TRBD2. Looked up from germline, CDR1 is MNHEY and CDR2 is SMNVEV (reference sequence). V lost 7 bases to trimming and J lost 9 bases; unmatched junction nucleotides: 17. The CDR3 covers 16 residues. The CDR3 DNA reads TGTGCCAGCATAGGGCTAGCGGGAGGATTCCTACGAACGCAGTACTTC. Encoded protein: CASIGLAGGFLRTQYF.